The TCR beta chain under discussion was sequenced for a study of cytotoxic CD8 clonotypes in ibrutinib-treated CLL. On the study more broadly: Mean yields were around 260,000 productive templates and some 90,000 productive rearrangements per sample. Study-level findings and limits: Clonality went up at the time of ibrutinib response, stayed stable in sustained remission, and later dropped back toward its baseline level at progression.

The data were produced by immunoSEQ multiplex PCR, yet TCRdb's version contains in-frame clones alone and is incomplete. The sample carries some 130,000 clones, more than 85% recorded once. Remarks on this clone: The antigen is undetermined.

The length of the CDR3 is 16 residues. Germline loops: CDR1 SGHRS, CDR2 YFSETQ. Trimming at V came to 4 bases and at J to 0 bases, leaving 5 bases not matched to a gene. The input for sequencing was PBMCs, taken after 12 months of ibrutinib treatment. This receptor was taken from a human donor with chronic lymphocytic leukemia. V and J are TRBV5-1 and TRBJ2-1; 9 nucleotides match TRBD2. The CDR3 coding sequence is TGCGCCAGCAGCATTAGCGGGAGCGGCTCCTACAATGAGCAGTTCTTC. This codes for CASSISGSGSYNEQFF.